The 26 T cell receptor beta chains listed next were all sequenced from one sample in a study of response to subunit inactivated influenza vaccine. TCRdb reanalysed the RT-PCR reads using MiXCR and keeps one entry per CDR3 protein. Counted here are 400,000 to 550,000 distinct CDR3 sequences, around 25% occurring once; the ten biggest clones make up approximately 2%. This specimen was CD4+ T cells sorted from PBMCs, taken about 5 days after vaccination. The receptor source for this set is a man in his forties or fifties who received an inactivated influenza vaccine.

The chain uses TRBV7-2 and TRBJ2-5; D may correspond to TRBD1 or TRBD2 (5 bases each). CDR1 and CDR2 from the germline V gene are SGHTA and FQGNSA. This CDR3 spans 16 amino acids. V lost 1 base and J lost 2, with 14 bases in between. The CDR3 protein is CASSLGGTVSQETQYF. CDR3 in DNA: TGTGCCAGCAGCTTAGGGGGGACGGTGAGTCAAGAGACCCAGTACTTC.

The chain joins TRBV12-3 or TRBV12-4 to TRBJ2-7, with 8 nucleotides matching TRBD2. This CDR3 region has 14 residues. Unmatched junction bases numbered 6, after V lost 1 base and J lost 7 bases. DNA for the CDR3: TGTGCCAGCAGTTTAGGGGCGGGAGGTGGTGAGCAGTACTTC. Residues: CASSLGAGGGEQYF.

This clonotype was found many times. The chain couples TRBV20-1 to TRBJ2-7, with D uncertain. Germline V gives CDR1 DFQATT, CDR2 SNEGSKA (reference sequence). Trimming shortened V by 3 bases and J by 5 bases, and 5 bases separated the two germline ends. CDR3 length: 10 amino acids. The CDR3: CSASQNEQYF. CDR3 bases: TGCAGTGCTAGCCAGAACGAGCAGTACTTC.

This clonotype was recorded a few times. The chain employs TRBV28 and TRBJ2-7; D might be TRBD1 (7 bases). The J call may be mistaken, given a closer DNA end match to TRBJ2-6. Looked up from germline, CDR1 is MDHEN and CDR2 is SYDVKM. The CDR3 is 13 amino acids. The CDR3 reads CASSRVQGRTLTF. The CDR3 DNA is TGTGCCAGCAGCCGAGTACAGGGGAGGACTCTGACTTTC.

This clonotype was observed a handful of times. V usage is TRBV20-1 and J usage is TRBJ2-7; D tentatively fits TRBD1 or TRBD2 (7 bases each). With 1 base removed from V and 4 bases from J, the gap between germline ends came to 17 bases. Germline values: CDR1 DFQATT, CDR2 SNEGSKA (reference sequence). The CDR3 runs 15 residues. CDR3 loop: CSARVRAGQIYEQYF. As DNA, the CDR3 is TGCAGTGCTAGAGTTCGAGCGGGACAGATTTACGAGCAGTACTTC.

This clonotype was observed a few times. This chain's CDR3 is CASSFETGAGNTIYF. In DNA form, the CDR3 reads TGCGCCAGCAGCTTCGAGACAGGGGCGGGAAACACCATATATTTT. The chain has TRBV5-1 and TRBJ1-3; 8 bases line up with TRBD1. Germline loops: CDR1 SGHRS, CDR2 YFSETQ. This CDR3 has 15 amino acids. The J segment lost 4 bases and the V segment lost 2 bases, leaving 5 bases of the junction unmatched.

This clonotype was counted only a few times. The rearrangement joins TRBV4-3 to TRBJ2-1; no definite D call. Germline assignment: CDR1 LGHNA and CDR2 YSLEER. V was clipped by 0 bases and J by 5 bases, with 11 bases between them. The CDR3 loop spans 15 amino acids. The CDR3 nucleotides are TGCGCCAGCAGCCAAGAGGCCGTAAACGACAATGAGCAGTTCTTC. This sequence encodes CASSQEAVNDNEQFF.

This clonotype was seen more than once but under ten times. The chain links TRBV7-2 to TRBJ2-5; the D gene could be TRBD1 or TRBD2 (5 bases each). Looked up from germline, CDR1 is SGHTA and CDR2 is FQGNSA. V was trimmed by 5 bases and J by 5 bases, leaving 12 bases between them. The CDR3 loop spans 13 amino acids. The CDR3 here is CASSKDWGETQYF. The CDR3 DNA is TGTGCCAGCAGCAAAGACTGGGGGGAGACCCAGTACTTC.

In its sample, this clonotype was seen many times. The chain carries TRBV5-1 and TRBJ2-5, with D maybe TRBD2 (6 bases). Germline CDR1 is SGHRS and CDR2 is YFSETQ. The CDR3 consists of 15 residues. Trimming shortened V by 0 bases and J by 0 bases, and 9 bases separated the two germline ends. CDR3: CASSLGRGNQETQYF. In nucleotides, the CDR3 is TGCGCCAGCAGCTTGGGGCGGGGAAACCAAGAGACCCAGTACTTC. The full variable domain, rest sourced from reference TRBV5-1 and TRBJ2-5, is KAGVTQTPRYLIKTRGQQVTLSCSPISGHRSVSWYQQTPGQGLQFLFEYFSETQRNKGNFPGRFSGRQFSNSRSEMNVSTLELGDSALYLCASSLGRGNQETQYFGPGTRLLVL.

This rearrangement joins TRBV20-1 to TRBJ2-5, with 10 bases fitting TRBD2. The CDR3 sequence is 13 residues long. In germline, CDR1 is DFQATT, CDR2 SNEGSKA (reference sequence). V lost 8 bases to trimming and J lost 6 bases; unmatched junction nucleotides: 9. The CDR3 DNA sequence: TGCAGTTCCCAGCGGGGGGGCAGAAAGACCCAGTACTTC. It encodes CSSQRGGRKTQYF.

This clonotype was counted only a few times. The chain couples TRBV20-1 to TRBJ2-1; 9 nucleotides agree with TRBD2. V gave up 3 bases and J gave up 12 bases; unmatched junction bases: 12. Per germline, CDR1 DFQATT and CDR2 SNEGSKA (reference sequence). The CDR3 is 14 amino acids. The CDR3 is CSARLAGPFTGQFF. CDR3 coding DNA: TGCAGTGCTAGGCTAGCGGGACCCTTTACCGGGCAGTTCTTC.

The CDR3 DNA reads TGTGCCATCAGTGCGCTGCCGGGACAGGGGGCAATCAATGAGCAGTTCTTC. This gives the protein CAISALPGQGAINEQFF. V gene TRBV10-3 combines with J gene TRBJ2-1; 12 positions match TRBD1. Trimming removed 4 bases from V and 6 bases from J; junction bases left unmatched: 10. The CDR3 is 17 residues long. Per germline, CDR1 ENHRY and CDR2 SYGVKD.

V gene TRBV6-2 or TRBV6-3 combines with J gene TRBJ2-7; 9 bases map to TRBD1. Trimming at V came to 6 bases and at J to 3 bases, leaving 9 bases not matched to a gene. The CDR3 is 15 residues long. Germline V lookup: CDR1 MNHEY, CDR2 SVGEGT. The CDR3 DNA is TGTGCCAGCAGACTTACAGGGGGCGAGAACTACGAGCAGTACTTC. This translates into CASRLTGGENYEQYF.

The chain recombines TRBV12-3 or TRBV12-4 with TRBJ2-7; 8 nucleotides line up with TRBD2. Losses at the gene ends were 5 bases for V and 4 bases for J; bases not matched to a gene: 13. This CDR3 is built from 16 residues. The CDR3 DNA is TGTGCCAGCAGTCCCCGCCGGGGGGGGGGCCGGTACGAGCAGTACTTC. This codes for CASSPRRGGGRYEQYF.

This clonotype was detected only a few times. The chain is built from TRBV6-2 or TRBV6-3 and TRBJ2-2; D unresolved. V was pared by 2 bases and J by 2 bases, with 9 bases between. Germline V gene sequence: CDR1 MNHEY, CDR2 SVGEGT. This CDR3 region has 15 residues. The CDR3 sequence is CASSYVVANTGELFF. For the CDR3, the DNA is TGTGCCAGCAGTTACGTGGTAGCTAACACCGGGGAGCTGTTTTTT.

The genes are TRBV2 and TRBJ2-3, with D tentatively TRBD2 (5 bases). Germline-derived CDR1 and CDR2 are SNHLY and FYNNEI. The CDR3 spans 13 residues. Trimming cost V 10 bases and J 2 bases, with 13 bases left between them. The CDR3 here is CATTKEVTDTQYF. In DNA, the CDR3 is TGTGCCACAACCAAGGAGGTCACAGATACGCAGTATTTT.

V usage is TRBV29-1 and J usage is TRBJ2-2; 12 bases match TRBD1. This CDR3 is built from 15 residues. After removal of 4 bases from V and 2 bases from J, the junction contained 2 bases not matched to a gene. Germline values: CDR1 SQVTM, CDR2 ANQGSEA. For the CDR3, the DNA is TGCAGCGTTGGAGGGACAGGGGGCAACACCGGGGAGCTGTTTTTT. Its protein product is CSVGGTGGNTGELFF.

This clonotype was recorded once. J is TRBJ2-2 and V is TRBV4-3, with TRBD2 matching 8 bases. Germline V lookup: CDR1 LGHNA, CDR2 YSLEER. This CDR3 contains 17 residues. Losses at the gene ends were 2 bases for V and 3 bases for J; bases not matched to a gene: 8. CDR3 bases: TGCGCCAGCAGCCAACAACTAGCGGATATATACACCGGGGAGCTGTTTTTT. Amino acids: CASSQQLADIYTGELFF.

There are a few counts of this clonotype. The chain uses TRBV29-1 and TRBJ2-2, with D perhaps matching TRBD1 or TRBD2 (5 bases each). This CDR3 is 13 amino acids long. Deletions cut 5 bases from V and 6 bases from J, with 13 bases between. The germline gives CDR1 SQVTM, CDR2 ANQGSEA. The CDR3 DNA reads TGCAGCGTTTCCCAGGGAGACGCCGGGGAGCTGTTTTTT. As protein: CSVSQGDAGELFF.

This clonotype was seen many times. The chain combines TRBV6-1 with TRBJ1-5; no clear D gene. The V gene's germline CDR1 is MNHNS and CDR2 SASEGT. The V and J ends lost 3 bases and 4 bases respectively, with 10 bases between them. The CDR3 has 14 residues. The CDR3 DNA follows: TGTGCCAGCAGTGAGCGGGCCACAAATCAGCCCCAGCATTTT. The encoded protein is CASSERATNQPQHF.

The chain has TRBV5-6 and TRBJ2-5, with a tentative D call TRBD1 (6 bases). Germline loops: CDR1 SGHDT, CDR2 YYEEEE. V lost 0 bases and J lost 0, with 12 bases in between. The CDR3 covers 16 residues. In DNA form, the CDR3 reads TGTGCCAGCAGCTTGGAGGATAGGGGGAACCAAGAGACCCAGTACTTC. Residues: CASSLEDRGNQETQYF.

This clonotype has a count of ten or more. The CDR3 here is CASRIPIWGNTDTQYF. Written as DNA, the CDR3 is TGTGCCAGCAGGATCCCAATATGGGGTAACACAGATACGCAGTATTTT. V usage is TRBV11-2 and J usage is TRBJ2-3; D remains ambiguous. Trimming pared 6 bases from V and 2 bases from J, leaving 18 bases between. In germline, CDR1 is SGHAT, CDR2 FQNNGV. The CDR3 covers 16 residues. Drawing the rest from reference TRBV11-2 and TRBJ2-3, the complete variable domain is EAGVAQSPRYKIIEKRQSVAFWCNPISGHATLYWYQQILGQGPKLLIQFQNNGVVDDSQLPKDRFSAERLKGVDSTLKIQPAKLEDSAVYLCASRIPIWGNTDTQYFGPGTRLTVL.

Here the CDR3 reads CASSHKPGGHEQFF. CDR3 nucleotide sequence: TGCGCCAGCAGCCATAAACCAGGGGGCCATGAGCAGTTCTTC. The rearrangement links TRBV5-1 to TRBJ2-1, with 8 bases fitting TRBD1. The J segment lost 8 bases and the V segment lost 4 bases, leaving 8 bases of the junction unmatched. Germline V lookup: CDR1 SGHRS, CDR2 YFSETQ. The CDR3 runs 14 residues.

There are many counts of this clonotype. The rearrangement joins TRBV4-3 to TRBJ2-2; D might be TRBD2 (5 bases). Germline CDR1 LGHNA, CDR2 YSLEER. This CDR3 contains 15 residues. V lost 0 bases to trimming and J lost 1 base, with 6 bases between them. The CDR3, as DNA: TGCGCCAGCAGCCAAGAAGAGGGGAACACCGGGGAGCTGTTTTTT. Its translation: CASSQEEGNTGELFF.

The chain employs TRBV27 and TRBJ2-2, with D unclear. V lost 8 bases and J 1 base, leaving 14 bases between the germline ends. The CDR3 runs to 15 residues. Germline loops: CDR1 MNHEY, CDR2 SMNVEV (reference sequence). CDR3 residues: CASRTGELNTGELFF. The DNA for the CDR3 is TGTGCCAGCCGTACTGGCGAGTTGAACACCGGGGAGCTGTTTTTT.

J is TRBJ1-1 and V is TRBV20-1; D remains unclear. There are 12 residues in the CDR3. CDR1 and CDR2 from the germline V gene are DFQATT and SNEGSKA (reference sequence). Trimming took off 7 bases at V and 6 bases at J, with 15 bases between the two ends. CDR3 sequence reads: CSGVNDFSEAFF. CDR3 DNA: TGCAGTGGGGTCAATGATTTCTCTGAAGCTTTCTTT.